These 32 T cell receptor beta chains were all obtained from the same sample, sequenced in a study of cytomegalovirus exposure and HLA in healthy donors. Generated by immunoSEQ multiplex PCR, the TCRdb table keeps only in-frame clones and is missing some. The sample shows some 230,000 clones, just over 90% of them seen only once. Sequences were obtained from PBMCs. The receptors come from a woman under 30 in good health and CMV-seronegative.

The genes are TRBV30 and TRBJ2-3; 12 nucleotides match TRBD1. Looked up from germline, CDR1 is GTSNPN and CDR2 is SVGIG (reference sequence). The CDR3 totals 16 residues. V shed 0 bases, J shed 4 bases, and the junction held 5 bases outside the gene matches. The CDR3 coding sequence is TGTGCCTGGAGTGTACTTGGGACAGGGGGCTCAGATACGCAGTATTTT. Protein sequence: CAWSVLGTGGSDTQYF.

Written as DNA, the CDR3 is TGTGCCTGGTCCCCCGATATGTTTAGCGAGCAGTACTTC. Protein product: CAWSPDMFSEQYF. The gene calls are TRBV30 and TRBJ2-7; D is ambiguous. CDR1 and CDR2 from the germline V gene are GTSNPN and SVGIG (reference sequence). There are 13 residues in the CDR3. The germline V and J ends were trimmed by 5 bases and 6 bases, with 17 bases remaining between them.

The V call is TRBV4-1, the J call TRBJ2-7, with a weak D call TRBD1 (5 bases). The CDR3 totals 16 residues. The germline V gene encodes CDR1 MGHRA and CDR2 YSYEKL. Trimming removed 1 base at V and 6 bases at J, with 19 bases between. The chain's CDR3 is CASSQGVKSKRGEQYF. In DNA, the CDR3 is TGCGCCAGCAGCCAAGGGGTAAAATCCAAAAGGGGCGAGCAGTACTTC.

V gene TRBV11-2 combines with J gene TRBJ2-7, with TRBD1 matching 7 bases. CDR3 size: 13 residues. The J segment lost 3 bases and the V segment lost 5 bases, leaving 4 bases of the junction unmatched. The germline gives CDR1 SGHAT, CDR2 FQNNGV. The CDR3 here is CASSTGTVYEQYF. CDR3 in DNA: TGTGCCAGCAGCACAGGGACAGTCTACGAGCAGTACTTC. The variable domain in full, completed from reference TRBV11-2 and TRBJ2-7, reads EAGVAQSPRYKIIEKRQSVAFWCNPISGHATLYWYQQILGQGPKLLIQFQNNGVVDDSQLPKDRFSAERLKGVDSTLKIQPAKLEDSAVYLCASSTGTVYEQYFGPGTRLTVT.

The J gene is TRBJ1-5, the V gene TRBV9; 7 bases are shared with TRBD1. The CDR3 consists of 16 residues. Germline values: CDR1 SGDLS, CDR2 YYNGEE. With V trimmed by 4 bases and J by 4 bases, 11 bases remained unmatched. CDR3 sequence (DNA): TGTGCCAGCAGCCCAGTCCCGGACAGGAAAAATCAGCCCCAGCATTTT. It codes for CASSPVPDRKNQPQHF. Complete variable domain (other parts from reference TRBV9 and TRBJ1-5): DSGVTQTPKHLITATGQRVTLRCSPRSGDLSVYWYQQSLDQGLQFLIQYYNGEERAKGNILERFSAQQFPDLHSELNLSSLELGDSALYFCASSPVPDRKNQPQHFGDGTRLSIL.

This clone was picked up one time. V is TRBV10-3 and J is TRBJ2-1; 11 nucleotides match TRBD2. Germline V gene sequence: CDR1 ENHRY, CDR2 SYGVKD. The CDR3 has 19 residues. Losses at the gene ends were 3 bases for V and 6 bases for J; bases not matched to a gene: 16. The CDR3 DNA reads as TGTGCCATCAGTGACCAGTCCCCACGACTAGCGGGAAGGATCAATGAGCAGTTCTTC. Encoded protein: CAISDQSPRLAGRINEQFF.

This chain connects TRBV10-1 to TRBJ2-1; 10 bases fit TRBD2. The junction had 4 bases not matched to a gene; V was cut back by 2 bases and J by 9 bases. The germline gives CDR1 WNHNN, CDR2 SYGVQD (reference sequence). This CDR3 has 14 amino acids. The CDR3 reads CASSEGSGRGEQFF. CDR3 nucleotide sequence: TGCGCCAGCAGTGAGGGGAGCGGGAGGGGTGAGCAGTTCTTC.

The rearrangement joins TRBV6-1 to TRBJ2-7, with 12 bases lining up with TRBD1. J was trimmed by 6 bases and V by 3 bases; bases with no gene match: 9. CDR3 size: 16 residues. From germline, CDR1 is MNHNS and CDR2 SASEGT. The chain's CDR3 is CASSEGDRGQKGEQYF. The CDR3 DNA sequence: TGTGCCAGCAGTGAGGGGGACAGGGGGCAGAAGGGCGAGCAGTACTTC.

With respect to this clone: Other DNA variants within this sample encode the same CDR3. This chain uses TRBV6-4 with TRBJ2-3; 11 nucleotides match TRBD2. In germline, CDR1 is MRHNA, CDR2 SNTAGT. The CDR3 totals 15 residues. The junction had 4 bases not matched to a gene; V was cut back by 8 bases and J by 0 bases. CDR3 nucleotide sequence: TGTGCCAGCGGCCGGACTAGCGGGAGCACAGATACGCAGTATTTT. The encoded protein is CASGRTSGSTDTQYF.

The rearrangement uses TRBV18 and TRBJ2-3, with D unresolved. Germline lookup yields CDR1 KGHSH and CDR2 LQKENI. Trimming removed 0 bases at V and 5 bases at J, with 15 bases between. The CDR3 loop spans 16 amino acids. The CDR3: CASSPPPRGFIDTQYF. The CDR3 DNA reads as TGTGCCAGCTCACCACCTCCGCGTGGTTTTATAGATACGCAGTATTTT.

The CDR3 bases are TGTGCCAGCAGCTTGGCGGTTGGGAGGGAGGCTTTCTTT. Translation: CASSLAVGREAFF. The chain is built from TRBV5-4 and TRBJ1-1; D ambiguous. CDR1 and CDR2 (germline): SGHNT, YYREEE (reference sequence). The CDR3 sequence is 13 residues long. The V end lost 0 bases, the J end lost 11 bases, and 14 bases lay between the germline ends.

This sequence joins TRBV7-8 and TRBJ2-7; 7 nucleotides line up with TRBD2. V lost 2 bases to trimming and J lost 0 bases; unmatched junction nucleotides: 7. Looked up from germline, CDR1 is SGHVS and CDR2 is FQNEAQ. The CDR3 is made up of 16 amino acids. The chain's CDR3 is CASSLSPSGNSYEQYF. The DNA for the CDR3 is TGTGCCAGCAGCTTATCCCCTAGCGGTAACTCCTACGAGCAGTACTTC.

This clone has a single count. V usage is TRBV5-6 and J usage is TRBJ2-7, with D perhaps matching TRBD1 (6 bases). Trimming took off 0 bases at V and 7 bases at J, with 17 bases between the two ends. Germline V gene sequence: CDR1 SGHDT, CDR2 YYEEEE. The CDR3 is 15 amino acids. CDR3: CASSLGDTGFGEQYF. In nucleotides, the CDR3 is TGTGCCAGCAGCTTGGGGGACACGGGGTTCGGGGAGCAGTACTTC.

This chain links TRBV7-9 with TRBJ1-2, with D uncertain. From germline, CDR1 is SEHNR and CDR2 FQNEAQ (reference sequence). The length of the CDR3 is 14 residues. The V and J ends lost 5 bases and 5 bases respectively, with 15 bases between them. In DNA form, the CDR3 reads TGTGCCAGCAGCCCCCCCGGGGAGGGATATGGCTACACCTTC. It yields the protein CASSPPGEGYGYTF.

CDR3 residues: CASSWGLSSTQYF. For the CDR3, the DNA is TGTGCCAGCAGCTGGGGACTATCTTCAACCCAGTACTTC. This rearrangement joins TRBV7-2 to TRBJ2-5, with TRBD2 matching over 7 bases. This CDR3 comprises 13 residues. Germline CDR1 is SGHTA and CDR2 is FQGNSA. With 4 bases clipped from V and 8 bases from J, the junction kept 7 bases outside the gene matches. The complete variable domain, with remaining parts taken from reference TRBV7-2 and TRBJ2-5, reads GAGVSQSPSNKVTEKGKDVELRCDPISGHTALYWYRQSLGQGLEFLIYFQGNSAPDKSGLPSDRFSAERTGGSVSTLTIQRTQQEDSAVYLCASSWGLSSTQYFGPGTRLLVL.

CDR3 sequence reads: CASRSHRAAVTEAFF. Here the CDR3 DNA reads TGTGCCAGCAGATCACACAGGGCAGCGGTTACTGAAGCTTTCTTT. The chain carries TRBV6-6 and TRBJ1-1; D is possibly TRBD1 (6 bases). Germline V gene data show CDR1 as MNHNY and CDR2 as SVGAGI (reference sequence). V lost 6 bases and J lost 5, with 19 bases in between. CDR3 size: 15 residues.

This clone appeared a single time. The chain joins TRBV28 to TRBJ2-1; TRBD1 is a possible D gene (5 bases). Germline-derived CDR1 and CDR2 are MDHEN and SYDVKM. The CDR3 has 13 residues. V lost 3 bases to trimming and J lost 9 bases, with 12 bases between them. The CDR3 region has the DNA TGTGCCAGCAGTTTGGGGCAGCTCCCTGAGCAGTTCTTC. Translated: CASSLGQLPEQFF.

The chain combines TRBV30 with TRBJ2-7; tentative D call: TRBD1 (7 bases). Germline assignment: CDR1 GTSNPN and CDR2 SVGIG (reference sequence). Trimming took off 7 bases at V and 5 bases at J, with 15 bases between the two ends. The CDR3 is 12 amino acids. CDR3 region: CASHQGGNEQYF. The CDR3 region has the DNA TGTGCCTCTCACCAGGGGGGAAACGAGCAGTACTTC. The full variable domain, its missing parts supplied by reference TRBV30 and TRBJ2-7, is SQTIHQWPATLVQPVGSPLSLECTVEGTSNPNLYWYRQAAGRGLQLLFYSVGIGQISSEVPQNLSASRPQDRQFILSSKKLLLSDSGFYLCASHQGGNEQYFGPGTRLTVT.

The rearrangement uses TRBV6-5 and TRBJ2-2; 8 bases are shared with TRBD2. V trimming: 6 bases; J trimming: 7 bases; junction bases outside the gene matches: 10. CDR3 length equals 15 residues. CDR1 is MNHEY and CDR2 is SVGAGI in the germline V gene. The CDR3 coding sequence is TGTGCCAGCAGCAGACTCGGGGGGGCGAACGGGGAGCTGTTTTTT. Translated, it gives CASSRLGGANGELFF.

The CDR3 reads CASSTKGLSNQPQHF. In nucleotides, the CDR3 is TGTGCCAGTAGTACGAAGGGACTTAGCAATCAGCCCCAGCATTTT. The chain employs TRBV19 and TRBJ1-5; possible D gene TRBD1, 5 bases. Trimming took 4 bases from V and 0 from J, leaving 10 bases between them. Germline V gives CDR1 LNHDA, CDR2 SQIVND (reference sequence). The CDR3 covers 15 residues. Complete variable domain (other parts from reference TRBV19 and TRBJ1-5): DGGITQSPKYLFRKEGQNVTLSCEQNLNHDAMYWYRQDPGQGLRLIYYSQIVNDFQKGDIAEGYSVSREKKESFPLTVTSAQKNPTAFYLCASSTKGLSNQPQHFGDGTRLSIL.

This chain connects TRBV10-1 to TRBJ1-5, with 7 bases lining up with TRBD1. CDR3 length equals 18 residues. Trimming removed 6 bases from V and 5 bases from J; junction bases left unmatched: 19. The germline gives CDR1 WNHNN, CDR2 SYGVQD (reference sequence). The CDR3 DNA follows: TGCGCCAGCAGCTACCTACCGTCTGGACAGGCGCCATATCAGCCCCAGCATTTT. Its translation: CASSYLPSGQAPYQPQHF.

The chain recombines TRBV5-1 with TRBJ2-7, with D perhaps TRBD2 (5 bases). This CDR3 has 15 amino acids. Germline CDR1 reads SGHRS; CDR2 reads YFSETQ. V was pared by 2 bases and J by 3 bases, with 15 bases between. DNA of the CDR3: TGCGCCAGCAGCTTATCCTCCGGGGAGCTCTACGAGCAGTACTTC. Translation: CASSLSSGELYEQYF.

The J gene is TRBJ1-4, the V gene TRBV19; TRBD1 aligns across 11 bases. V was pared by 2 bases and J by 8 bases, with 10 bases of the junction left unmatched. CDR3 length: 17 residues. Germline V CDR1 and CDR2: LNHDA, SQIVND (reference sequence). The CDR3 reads CASSIFGQGARDEKLFF. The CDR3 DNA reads TGTGCCAGTAGTATATTTGGACAGGGGGCGCGAGACGAAAAACTGTTTTTT.

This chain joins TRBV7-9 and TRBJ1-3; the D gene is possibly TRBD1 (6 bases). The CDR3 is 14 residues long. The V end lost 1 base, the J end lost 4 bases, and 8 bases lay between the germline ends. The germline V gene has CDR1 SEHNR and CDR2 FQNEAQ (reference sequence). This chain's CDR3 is CASSLGDRGNTIYF. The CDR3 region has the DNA TGTGCCAGCAGCTTAGGAGACAGGGGAAACACCATATATTTT.

The CDR3 nucleotides read TGTGCCAGCAGCCCCAACCCTGGGCTAGCGGGAGAATACGAGCAGTACTTC. This codes for CASSPNPGLAGEYEQYF. The V gene is TRBV2, the J gene TRBJ2-7; 10 bases fit TRBD2. Germline CDR1 and CDR2: SNHLY and FYNNEI. The CDR3 runs to 17 residues. V trimming: 6 bases; J trimming: 4 bases; junction bases outside the gene matches: 15.

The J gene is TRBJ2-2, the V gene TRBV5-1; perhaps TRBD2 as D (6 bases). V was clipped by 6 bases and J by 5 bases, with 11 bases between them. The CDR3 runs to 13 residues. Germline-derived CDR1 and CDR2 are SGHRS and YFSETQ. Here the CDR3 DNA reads TGCGCCAGCACCGGGGGAGGAACCGGGGAGCTGTTTTTT. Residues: CASTGGGTGELFF.

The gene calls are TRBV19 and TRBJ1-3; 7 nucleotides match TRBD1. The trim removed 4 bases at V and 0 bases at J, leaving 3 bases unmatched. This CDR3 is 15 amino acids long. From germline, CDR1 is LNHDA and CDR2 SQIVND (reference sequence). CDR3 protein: CASSTGQLSGNTIYF. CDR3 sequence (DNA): TGTGCCAGTAGTACGGGACAGCTCTCTGGAAACACCATATATTTT. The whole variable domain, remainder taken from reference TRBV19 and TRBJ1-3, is DGGITQSPKYLFRKEGQNVTLSCEQNLNHDAMYWYRQDPGQGLRLIYYSQIVNDFQKGDIAEGYSVSREKKESFPLTVTSAQKNPTAFYLCASSTGQLSGNTIYFGEGSWLTVV.

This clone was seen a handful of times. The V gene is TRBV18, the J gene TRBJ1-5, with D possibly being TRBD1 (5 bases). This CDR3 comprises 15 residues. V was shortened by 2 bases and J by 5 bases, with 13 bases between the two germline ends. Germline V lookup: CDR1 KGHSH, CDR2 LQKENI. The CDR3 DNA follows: TGTGCCAGCTCACCAAGGGCAGGGTGGGATCAGCCCCAGCATTTT. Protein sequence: CASSPRAGWDQPQHF.

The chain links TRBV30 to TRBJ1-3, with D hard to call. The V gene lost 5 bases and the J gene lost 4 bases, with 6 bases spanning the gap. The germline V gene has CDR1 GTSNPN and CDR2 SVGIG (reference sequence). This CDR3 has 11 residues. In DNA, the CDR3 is TGTGCCTGGCTAGGCGGAAACACCATATATTTT. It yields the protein CAWLGGNTIYF.

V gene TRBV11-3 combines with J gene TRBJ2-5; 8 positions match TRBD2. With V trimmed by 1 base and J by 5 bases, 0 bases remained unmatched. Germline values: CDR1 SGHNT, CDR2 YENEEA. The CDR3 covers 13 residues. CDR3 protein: CASSLGGRETQYF. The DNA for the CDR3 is TGTGCCAGCAGCTTAGGCGGGAGGGAGACCCAGTACTTC.

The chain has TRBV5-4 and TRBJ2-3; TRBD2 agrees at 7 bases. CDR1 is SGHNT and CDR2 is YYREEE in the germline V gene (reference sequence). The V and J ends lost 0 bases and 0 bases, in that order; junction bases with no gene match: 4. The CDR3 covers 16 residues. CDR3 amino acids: CASSLGTRRSTDTQYF. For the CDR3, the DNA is TGTGCCAGCAGCTTGGGGACTAGGCGTAGCACAGATACGCAGTATTTT.

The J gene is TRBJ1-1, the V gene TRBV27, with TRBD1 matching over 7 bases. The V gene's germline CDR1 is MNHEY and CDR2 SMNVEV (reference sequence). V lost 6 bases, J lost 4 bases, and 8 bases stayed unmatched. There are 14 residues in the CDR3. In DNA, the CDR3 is TGTGCCAGCAGAGTACAGGGGAAAGGCACTGAAGCTTTCTTT. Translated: CASRVQGKGTEAFF.